These 14 T cell receptor beta chains share one sample of origin, sequenced in a study of human T cells and chemical hapten exposure. Time point in this sample: patch test 3, about 24 weeks after DPC sensitization. Treatment denoted: therapeutic diphenylcyclopropenone sensitization with weekly scalp DPC. TCRdb re-analysed the RACE reads in MiXCR, keeping a single row per CDR3 protein. The profile shows around 130,000 distinct CDR3 sequences, around 11% of them singletons. Sequences were derived from whole blood, sampled in connection with sensitization to the hapten diphenylcyclopropenone (DPC). The receptors derive from a woman aged 45-59 years with alopecia areata. Some clones in this sample may be carry-over from other donors' samples.

This chain links TRBV29-1 with TRBJ1-3, with D possibly matching TRBD1 (5 bases). The V gene's germline CDR1 is SQVTM and CDR2 ANQGSEA. The CDR3 runs 14 residues. V was trimmed by 7 bases and J by 0 bases, leaving 13 bases between them. The CDR3 region has the DNA TGCAGCGCTCAGACAGCACTCTCTGGAAACACCATATATTTT. It yields the protein CSAQTALSGNTIYF.

The rearrangement links TRBV13 to TRBJ1-1; no clear D gene. V dropped 5 bases and J dropped 0 bases, with 10 bases sitting between them. The CDR3 runs to 14 residues. Germline CDR1 PRHDT, CDR2 FYEKMQ (reference sequence). As DNA, the CDR3 is TGTGCCAGCAGCCCGGTGGCAGTGAACACTGAAGCTTTCTTT. The encoded protein is CASSPVAVNTEAFF.

A few counts support this clonotype. The chain links TRBV3-1 to TRBJ2-1; D gene ambiguous. The CDR3 runs to 13 residues. CDR1 and CDR2 (germline): LGHDT, YNNKEL (reference sequence). Trimming cost V 4 bases and J 7 bases, with 11 bases left between them. The CDR3, as DNA: TGTGCCAGCAGCCCAAAGTCAGGAAATGAGCAGTTCTTC. This codes for CASSPKSGNEQFF.

Regarding this clonotype: Since a much larger clone is just one base distant, this may be a read error. V and J are TRBV29-1 and TRBJ1-2, with TRBD1 as a possible D gene (5 bases). The V end lost 4 bases, the J end lost 6 bases, and 6 bases lay between the germline ends. This CDR3 contains 10 residues. Per germline, CDR1 SQVTM and CDR2 ANQGSEA. CDR3: CSVGGDGYTF. DNA for the CDR3: TGCAGCGTTGGGGGGGATGGCTACACCTTC. Full variable domain (outside the CDR3, taken from reference TRBV29-1 and TRBJ1-2): SAVISQKPSRDICQRGTSLTIQCQVDSQVTMMFWYRQQPGQSLTLIATANQGSEATYESGFVIDKFPISRPNLTFSTLTVSNMSPEDSSIYLCSVGGDGYTFGSGTRLTVV.

This clonotype has a single count. J is TRBJ2-3 and V is TRBV7-2, with D maybe TRBD2 (5 bases). CDR3 length equals 15 residues. Germline CDR1 reads SGHTA; CDR2 reads FQGNSA. Trimming left V 7 bases short and J 1 base short, with 15 bases between. The CDR3 loop is CASNLAVPGTDTQYF. CDR3 coding DNA: TGTGCCAGCAACCTAGCTGTTCCTGGCACAGATACGCAGTATTTT.

The table lists this clonotype with a few counts. The genes are TRBV20-1 and TRBJ2-3; 8 positions match TRBD1. The CDR3 is made up of 15 amino acids. With 5 bases clipped from V and 0 bases from J, the junction kept 7 bases outside the gene matches. Per germline, CDR1 DFQATT and CDR2 SNEGSKA (reference sequence). The CDR3 DNA sequence: TGCAGTGCTGCCCGACAGGGGTCGAGCACAGATACGCAGTATTTT. Its translation: CSAARQGSSTDTQYF.

Only a few counts were recorded for this clonotype. The chain employs TRBV7-8 and TRBJ2-2; unclear D gene. The germline CDR1 and CDR2 sequences are SGHVS and FQNEAQ. The CDR3 is made up of 14 amino acids. Trimming pared 1 base from V and 5 bases from J, leaving 8 bases between. CDR3 residues: CASSLDPRTGELFF. The CDR3 DNA sequence: TGTGCCAGCAGCTTAGACCCGAGGACCGGGGAGCTGTTTTTT.

The sample holds many counts of this clonotype. The chain employs TRBV29-1 and TRBJ2-5, with D perhaps matching TRBD2 (5 bases). CDR3 length equals 13 residues. The germline V gene has CDR1 SQVTM and CDR2 ANQGSEA. Trimming took 5 bases from V and 5 from J, leaving 15 bases between them. The CDR3 is CSVNRPGWETQYF. In nucleotides, the CDR3 is TGCAGCGTTAATAGGCCGGGGTGGGAGACCCAGTACTTC.

This clonotype was picked up many times. The genes are TRBV20-1 and TRBJ2-2; D ambiguous. Looked up from germline, CDR1 is DFQATT and CDR2 is SNEGSKA (reference sequence). Deletions cut 4 bases from V and 1 base from J, with 7 bases between. CDR3 length: 13 amino acids. CDR3 in amino acids: CSAKTQNTGELFF. CDR3 sequence (DNA): TGCAGTGCTAAGACACAGAACACCGGGGAGCTGTTTTTT.

This clonotype was found many times. This chain uses TRBV9 with TRBJ2-1; TRBD2 matches 10 bases. The CDR3 is 16 residues long. The trim removed 4 bases at V and 0 bases at J, leaving 4 bases unmatched. Germline CDR1 is SGDLS and CDR2 is YYNGEE. For the CDR3, the DNA is TGTGCCAGCAGCCCAGGACTAGCGGCCTCCTACAATGAGCAGTTCTTC. This translates into CASSPGLAASYNEQFF.

This clonotype was seen at least ten times. CDR3 nucleotides: TGTGCCAGCAGCCCTGGGACTAGCGGGCCACGCACAGATACGCAGTATTTT. Protein sequence: CASSPGTSGPRTDTQYF. This rearrangement joins TRBV11-2 to TRBJ2-3, with 12 bases lining up with TRBD2. The V and J ends lost 5 bases and 1 base, in that order; junction bases with no gene match: 7. The germline CDR1 and CDR2 sequences are SGHAT and FQNNGV. The CDR3 runs 17 residues.

Note on this clonotype: The junction differs from germline at one of its ends, possibly a read error. The chain is built from TRBV15 and TRBJ2-7; D may be TRBD2 (6 bases). This CDR3 region has 17 residues. The V gene's germline CDR1 is LNHNV and CDR2 YYDKDF (reference sequence). CDR3 in DNA: TGTGTCACCAGCAGGGACTTAGGACGGGGAAGCTCCTACGAGCAGTACTTC. Its translation is CVTSRDLGRGSSYEQYF.

This clonotype was recorded many times. V gene TRBV7-2 combines with J gene TRBJ2-3, with TRBD2 matching 14 bases. Germline-derived CDR1 and CDR2 are SGHTA and FQGNSA. V was clipped by 1 base and J by 2 bases; unmatched bases: 5. There are 18 residues in the CDR3. The CDR3 DNA reads TGTGCCAGCAGCTTAGGACTAGCGGGAGGGCCCTACACAGATACGCAGTATTTT. It codes for CASSLGLAGGPYTDTQYF.

There are a few counts of this clonotype. CDR3 sequence: CASKGQNNGNTIYF. CDR3 bases: TGTGCCAGCAAAGGGCAGAATAATGGAAACACCATATATTTT. The rearrangement links TRBV28 to TRBJ1-3, with D uncertain. Between the trimmed V and J ends, which lost 7 bases and 3 bases, there was a span of 13 bases. Germline V gene data show CDR1 as MDHEN and CDR2 as SYDVKM. There are 14 residues in the CDR3.